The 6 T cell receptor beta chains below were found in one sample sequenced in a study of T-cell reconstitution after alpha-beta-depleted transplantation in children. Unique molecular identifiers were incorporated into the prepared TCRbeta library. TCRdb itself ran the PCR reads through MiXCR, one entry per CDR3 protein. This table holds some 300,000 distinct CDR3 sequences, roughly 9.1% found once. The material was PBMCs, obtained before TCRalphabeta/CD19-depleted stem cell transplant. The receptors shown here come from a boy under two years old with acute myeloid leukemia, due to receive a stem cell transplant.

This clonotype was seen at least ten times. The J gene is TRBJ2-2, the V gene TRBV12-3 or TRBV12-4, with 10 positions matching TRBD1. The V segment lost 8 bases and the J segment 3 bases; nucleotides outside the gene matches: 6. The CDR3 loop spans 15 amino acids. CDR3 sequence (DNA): TGTGCCAGCTGGATGGGGACAGGGGACACCGGGGAGCTGTTTTTT. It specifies CASWMGTGDTGELFF.

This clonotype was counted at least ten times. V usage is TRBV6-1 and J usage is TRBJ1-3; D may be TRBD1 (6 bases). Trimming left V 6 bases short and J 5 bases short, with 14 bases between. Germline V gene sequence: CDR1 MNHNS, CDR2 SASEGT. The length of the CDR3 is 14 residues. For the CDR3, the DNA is TGTGCCAGCAGGAGGGGGGAGGCCCGAAACACCATATATTTT. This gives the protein CASRRGEARNTIYF.

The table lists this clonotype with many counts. The CDR3 bases are TGTGCCAGCAGTCCAGCCGGATTGACCCAGTACTTC. This codes for CASSPAGLTQYF. This chain connects TRBV28 to TRBJ2-5; the D is unclear. Trimming left V 5 bases short and J 7 bases short, with 11 bases between. The CDR3 has 12 amino acids. Germline V gene lookup returns CDR1 MDHEN and CDR2 SYDVKM. Supplemented by reference TRBV28 and TRBJ2-5, the full variable domain reads DVKVTQSSRYLVKRTGEKVFLECVQDMDHENMFWYRQDPGLGLRLIYFSYDVKMKEKGDIPEGYSVSREKKERFSLILESASTNQTSMYLCASSPAGLTQYFGPGTRLLVL.

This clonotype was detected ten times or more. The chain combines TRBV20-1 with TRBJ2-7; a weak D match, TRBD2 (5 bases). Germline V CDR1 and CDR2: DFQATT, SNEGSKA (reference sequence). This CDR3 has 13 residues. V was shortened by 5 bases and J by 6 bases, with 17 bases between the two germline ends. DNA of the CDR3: TGCAGTGCTCCCCCCTCGGGGTTAATCGAGCAGTACTTC. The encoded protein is CSAPPSGLIEQYF.

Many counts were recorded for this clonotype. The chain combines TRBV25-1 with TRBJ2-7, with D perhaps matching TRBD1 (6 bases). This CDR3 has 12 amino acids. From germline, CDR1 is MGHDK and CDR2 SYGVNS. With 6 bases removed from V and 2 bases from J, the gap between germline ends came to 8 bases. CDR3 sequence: CASRTGTYEQYF. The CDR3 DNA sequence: TGTGCCAGCAGAACAGGGACCTACGAGCAGTACTTC.

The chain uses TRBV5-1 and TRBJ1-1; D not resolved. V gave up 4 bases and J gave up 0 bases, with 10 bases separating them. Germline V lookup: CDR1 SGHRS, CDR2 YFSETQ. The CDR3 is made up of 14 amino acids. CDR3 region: CASSPSLVNTEAFF. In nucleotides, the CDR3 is TGCGCCAGCAGCCCTTCACTCGTGAACACTGAAGCTTTCTTT.